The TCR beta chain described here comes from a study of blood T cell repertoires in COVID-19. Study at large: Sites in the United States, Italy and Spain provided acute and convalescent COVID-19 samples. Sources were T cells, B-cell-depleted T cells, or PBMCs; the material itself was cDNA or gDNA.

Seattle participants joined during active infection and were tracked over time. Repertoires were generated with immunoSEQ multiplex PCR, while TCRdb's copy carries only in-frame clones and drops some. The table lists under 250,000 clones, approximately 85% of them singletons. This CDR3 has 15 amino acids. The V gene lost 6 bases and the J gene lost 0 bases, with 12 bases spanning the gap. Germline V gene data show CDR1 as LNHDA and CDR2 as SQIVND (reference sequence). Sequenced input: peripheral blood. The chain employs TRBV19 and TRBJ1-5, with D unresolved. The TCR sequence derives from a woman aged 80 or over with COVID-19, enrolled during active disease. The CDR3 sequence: CASRTTPYSNQPQHF. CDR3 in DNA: TGTGCCAGTAGGACGACACCCTATAGCAATCAGCCCCAGCATTTT.